This T cell receptor beta chain appears in the sequencing data of a study of OX40 agonist ivuxolimab in advanced cancers. Germline-derived CDR1 and CDR2 are SGHNT and YYREEE (reference sequence). V lost 2 bases to trimming and J lost 4 bases, with 10 bases between them. CDR3 length equals 14 residues. Assay used: immunoSEQ multiplex PCR; TCRdb lists only in-frame clones, some missing. In the table there are tens of thousands of clones, roughly nine tenths of which are singletons. The source is an adult with an advanced solid tumor such as melanoma, head and neck, liver or kidney cancer. V is TRBV5-4 and J is TRBJ1-3, with D possibly TRBD1 on 5 matching bases. The sample here was CD4+ or CD8+ T cells sorted from blood, taken in a trial of the OX40 agonist ivuxolimab. The CDR3, as DNA: TGTGCCAGCAGCTTACCGGGACCGGGAAACACCATATATTTT. Translation: CASSLPGPGNTIYF.